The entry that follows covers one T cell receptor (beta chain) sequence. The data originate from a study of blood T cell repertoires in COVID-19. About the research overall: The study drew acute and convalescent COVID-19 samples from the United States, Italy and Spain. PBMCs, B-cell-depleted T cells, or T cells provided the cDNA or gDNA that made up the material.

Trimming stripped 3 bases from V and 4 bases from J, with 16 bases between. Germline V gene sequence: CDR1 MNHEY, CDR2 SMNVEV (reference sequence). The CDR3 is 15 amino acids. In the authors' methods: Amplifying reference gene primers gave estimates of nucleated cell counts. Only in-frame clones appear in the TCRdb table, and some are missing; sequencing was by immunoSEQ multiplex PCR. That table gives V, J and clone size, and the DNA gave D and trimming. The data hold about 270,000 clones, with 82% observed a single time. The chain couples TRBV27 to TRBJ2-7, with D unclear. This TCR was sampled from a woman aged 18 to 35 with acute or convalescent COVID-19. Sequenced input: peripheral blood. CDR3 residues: CASSFGPSPWYEQYF. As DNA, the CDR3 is TGTGCCAGCAGTTTTGGGCCCTCACCCTGGTACGAGCAGTACTTC.